This TCR beta chain came from a study of blood T cell repertoires in COVID-19. Whole-study context: T cells, B-cell-depleted T cells, or PBMCs provided the cDNA or gDNA that served as material.

The CDR3 runs to 15 residues. Per germline, CDR1 SNHLY and CDR2 FYNNEI. V was cut by 7 bases and J by 4 bases, with 19 bases left in between. Measured with immunoSEQ multiplex PCR; TCRdb has only the in-frame clones, and not every one. The sample has some 140,000 clones; roughly 80% are singletons. This sequence originates from a man older than 75 with acute or convalescent COVID-19. Sequencing was carried out using peripheral blood. V is TRBV2 and J is TRBJ2-5; no firm D call. The CDR3 coding sequence is TGTGCCAGCACTTCGACTGGCGGCGTTGGAGAGACCCAGTACTTC. Translated: CASTSTGGVGETQYF.